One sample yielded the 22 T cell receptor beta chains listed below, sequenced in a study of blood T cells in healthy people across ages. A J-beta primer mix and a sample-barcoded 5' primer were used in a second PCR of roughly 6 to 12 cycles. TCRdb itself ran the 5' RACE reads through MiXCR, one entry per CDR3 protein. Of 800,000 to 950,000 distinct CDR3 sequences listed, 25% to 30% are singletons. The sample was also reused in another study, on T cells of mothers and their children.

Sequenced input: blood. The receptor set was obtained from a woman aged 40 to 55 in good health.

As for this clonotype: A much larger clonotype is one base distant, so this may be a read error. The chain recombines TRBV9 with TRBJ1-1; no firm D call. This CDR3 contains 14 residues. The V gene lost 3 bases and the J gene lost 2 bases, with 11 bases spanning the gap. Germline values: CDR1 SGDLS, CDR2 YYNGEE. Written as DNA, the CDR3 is TGTGCCAGCAGCGGAGTCGGGCTCAACACTGAAGCTTTCTTT. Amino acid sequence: CASSGVGLNTEAFF. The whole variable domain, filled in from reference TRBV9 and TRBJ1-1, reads DSGVTQTPKHLITATGQRVTLRCSPRSGDLSVYWYQQSLDQGLQFLIQYYNGEERAKGNILERFSAQQFPDLHSELNLSSLELGDSALYFCASSGVGLNTEAFFGQGTRLTVV.

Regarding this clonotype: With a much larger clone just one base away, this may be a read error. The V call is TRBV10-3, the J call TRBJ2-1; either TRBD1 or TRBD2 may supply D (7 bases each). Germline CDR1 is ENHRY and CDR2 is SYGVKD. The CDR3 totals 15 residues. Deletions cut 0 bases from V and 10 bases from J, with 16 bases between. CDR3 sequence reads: CAISESGQGGEEQFF. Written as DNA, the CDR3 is TGTGCCATCAGTGAGTCCGGGCAGGGGGGGGAGGAGCAGTTCTTC.

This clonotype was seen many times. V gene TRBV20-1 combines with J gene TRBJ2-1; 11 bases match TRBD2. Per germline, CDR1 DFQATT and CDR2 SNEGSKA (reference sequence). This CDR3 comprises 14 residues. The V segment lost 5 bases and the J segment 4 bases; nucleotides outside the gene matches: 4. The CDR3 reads CSAPGLAAYNEQFF. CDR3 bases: TGCAGTGCTCCGGGACTAGCGGCGTACAATGAGCAGTTCTTC.

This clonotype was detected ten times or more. The CDR3 bases are TGCGCCAGCACTAAGACAGGGGACTATGGCTACACCTTC. It specifies CASTKTGDYGYTF. V gene TRBV5-1 combines with J gene TRBJ1-2, with 8 positions matching TRBD1. With V trimmed by 6 bases and J by 3 bases, 4 bases remained unmatched. This CDR3 has 13 amino acids. CDR1 and CDR2 from the germline V gene are SGHRS and YFSETQ.

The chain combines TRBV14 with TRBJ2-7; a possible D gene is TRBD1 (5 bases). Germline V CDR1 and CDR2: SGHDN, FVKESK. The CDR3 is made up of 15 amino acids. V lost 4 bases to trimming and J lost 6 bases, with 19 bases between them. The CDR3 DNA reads TGTGCCAGCAGCCTCGCATGGGGCCCAGGGTCCGAGCAGTACTTC. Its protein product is CASSLAWGPGSEQYF. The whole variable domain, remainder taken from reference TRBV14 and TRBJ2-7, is EAGVTQFPSHSVIEKGQTVTLRCDPISGHDNLYWYRRVMGKEIKFLLHFVKESKQDESGMPNNRFLAERTGGTYSTLKVQPAELEDSGVYFCASSLAWGPGSEQYFGPGTRLTVT.

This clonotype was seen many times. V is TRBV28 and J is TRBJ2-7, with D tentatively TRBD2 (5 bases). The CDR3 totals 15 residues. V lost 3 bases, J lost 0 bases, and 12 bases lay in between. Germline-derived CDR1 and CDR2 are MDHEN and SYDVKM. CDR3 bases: TGTGCCAGCAGTTTGGAGGTAGGGAGCTCCTACGAGCAGTACTTC. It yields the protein CASSLEVGSSYEQYF.

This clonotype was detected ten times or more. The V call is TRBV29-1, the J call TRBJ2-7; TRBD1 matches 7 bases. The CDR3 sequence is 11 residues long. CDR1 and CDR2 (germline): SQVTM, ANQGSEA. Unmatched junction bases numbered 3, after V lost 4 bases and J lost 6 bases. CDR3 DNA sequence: TGCAGCGTTGCTCAGGGGGTCGAGCAGTACTTC. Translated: CSVAQGVEQYF.

The CDR3 DNA is TGTGCCAGCAGCCAGGCGGGGATGAATACGCAGTATTTT. Translation gives CASSQAGMNTQYF. The genes are TRBV11-2 and TRBJ2-3; D might be TRBD2 (6 bases). Trimming pared 5 bases from V and 7 bases from J, leaving 13 bases between. Germline V gives CDR1 SGHAT, CDR2 FQNNGV. The CDR3 has 13 residues.

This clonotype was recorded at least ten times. CDR3 region: CASSLDPGGYTF. The CDR3 DNA is TGTGCCAGCAGCTTAGATCCGGGAGGCTACACCTTC. V usage is TRBV7-9 and J usage is TRBJ1-2; no clear D gene. Germline V gene data show CDR1 as SEHNR and CDR2 as FQNEAQ (reference sequence). Between the trimmed V and J ends, which lost 1 base and 8 bases, there was a span of 8 bases. The CDR3 has 12 amino acids.

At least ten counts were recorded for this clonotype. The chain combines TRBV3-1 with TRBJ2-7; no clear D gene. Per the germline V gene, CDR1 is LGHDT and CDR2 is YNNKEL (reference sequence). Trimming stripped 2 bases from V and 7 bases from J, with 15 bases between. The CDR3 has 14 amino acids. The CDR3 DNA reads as TGTGCCAGCAGCCAAAGTTATCGGTTGGGGGAGCAGTACTTC. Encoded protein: CASSQSYRLGEQYF.

CDR3 region: CAWTPGTGSYEQYF. The DNA for the CDR3 is TGTGCCTGGACCCCCGGGACAGGGTCTTACGAGCAGTACTTC. The rearrangement links TRBV30 to TRBJ2-7; 9 bases fit TRBD1. V trimming: 4 bases; J trimming: 4 bases; junction bases outside the gene matches: 8. CDR1 and CDR2 from the germline V gene are GTSNPN and SVGIG (reference sequence). CDR3 size: 14 residues.

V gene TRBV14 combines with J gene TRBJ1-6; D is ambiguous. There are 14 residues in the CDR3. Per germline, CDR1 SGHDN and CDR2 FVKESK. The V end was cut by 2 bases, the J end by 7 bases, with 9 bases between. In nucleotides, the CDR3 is TGTGCCAGCAGCCAACGTCATCAGAATTCACCCCTCCACTTT. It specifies CASSQRHQNSPLHF.

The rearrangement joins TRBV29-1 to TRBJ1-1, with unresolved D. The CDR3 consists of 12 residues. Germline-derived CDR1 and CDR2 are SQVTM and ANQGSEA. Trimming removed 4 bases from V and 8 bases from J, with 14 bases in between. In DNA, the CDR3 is TGCAGCGTTGGGACCTTCCTGAAGGAAGCTTTCTTT. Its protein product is CSVGTFLKEAFF.

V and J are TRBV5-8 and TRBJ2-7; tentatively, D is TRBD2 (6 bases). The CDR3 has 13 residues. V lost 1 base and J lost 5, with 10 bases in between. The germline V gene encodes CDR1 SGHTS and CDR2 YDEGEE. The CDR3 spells CASSLPGRHEQYF. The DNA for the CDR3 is TGTGCCAGCAGCTTGCCCGGGAGACACGAGCAGTACTTC. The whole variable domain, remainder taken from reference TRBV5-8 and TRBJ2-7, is EAGVTQSPTHLIKTRGQQATLRCSPISGHTSVYWYQQALGLGLQFLLWYDEGEERNRGNFPPRFSGRQFPNYSSELNVNALELEDSALYLCASSLPGRHEQYFGPGTRLTVT.

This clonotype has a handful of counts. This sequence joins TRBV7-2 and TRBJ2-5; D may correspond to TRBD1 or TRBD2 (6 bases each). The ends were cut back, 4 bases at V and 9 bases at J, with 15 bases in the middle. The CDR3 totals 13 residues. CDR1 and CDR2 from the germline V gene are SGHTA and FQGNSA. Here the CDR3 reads CASSSDRGEAQYF. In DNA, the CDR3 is TGTGCCAGCAGCTCGGACAGAGGGGAGGCCCAGTACTTC.

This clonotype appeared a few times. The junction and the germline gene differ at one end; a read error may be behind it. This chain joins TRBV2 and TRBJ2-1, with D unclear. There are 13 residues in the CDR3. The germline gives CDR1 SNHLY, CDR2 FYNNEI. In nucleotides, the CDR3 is TGTGCCGGCCGGCAGGATACCTACAATGAACAGTTCTTC. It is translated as CAGRQDTYNEQFF.

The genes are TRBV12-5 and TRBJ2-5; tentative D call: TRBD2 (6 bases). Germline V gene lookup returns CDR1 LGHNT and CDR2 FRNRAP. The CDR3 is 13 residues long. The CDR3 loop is CVSGSTLSGTQYF. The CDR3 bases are TGTGTTAGCGGTTCCACCCTGTCGGGGACCCAGTACTTC.

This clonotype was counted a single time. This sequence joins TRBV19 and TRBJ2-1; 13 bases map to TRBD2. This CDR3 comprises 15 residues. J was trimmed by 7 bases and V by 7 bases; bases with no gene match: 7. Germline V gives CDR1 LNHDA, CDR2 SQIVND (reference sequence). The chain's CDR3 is CASKTTSGGLNEQFF. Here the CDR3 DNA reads TGTGCCAGTAAGACGACTAGCGGGGGGCTGAATGAGCAGTTCTTC.

The CDR3 loop reads CSAIAAQGNYGYTF. CDR3 DNA sequence: TGCAGTGCTATCGCGGCTCAGGGGAACTATGGCTACACCTTC. V is TRBV20-1 and J is TRBJ1-2, with D perhaps matching TRBD1 (6 bases). Germline V gene data show CDR1 as DFQATT and CDR2 as SNEGSKA (reference sequence). Trimming took off 4 bases at V and 2 bases at J, with 14 bases between the two ends. The CDR3 length is 14 residues.

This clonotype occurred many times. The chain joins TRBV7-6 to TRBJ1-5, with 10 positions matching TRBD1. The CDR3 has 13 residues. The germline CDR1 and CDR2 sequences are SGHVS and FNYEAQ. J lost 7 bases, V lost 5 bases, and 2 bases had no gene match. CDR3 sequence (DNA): TGTGCCAGCAGCGCGGACAGGGGGCAGCCCCAGCATTTT. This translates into CASSADRGQPQHF.

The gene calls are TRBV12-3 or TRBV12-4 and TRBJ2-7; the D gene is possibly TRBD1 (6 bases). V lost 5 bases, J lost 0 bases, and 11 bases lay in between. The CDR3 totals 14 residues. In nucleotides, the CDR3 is TGTGCCAGCAGTGTTCAGGGGAGCTCCTACGAGCAGTACTTC. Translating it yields CASSVQGSSYEQYF.

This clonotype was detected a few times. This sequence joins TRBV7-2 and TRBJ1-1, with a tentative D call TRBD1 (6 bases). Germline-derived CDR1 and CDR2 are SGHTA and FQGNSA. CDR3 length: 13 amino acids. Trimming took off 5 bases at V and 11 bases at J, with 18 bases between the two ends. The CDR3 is CASSARAPGAAFF. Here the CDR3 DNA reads TGTGCCAGCAGCGCGCGGGCCCCGGGGGCGGCTTTCTTT.